These 28 T cell receptor beta chains were all obtained from the same sample, sequenced in a study of radiotherapy plus CTLA-4 blockade in lung cancer. Clones were read by immunoSEQ multiplex PCR, and TCRdb kept only the in-frame ones, dropping some. Here the sample spans roughly 50,000 clones, 80% to 90% being singletons. The sequences come from peripheral blood, collected from a patient treated with radiotherapy plus ipilimumab. The receptors were sampled from a human donor with non-small cell lung cancer whose response to radiotherapy plus ipilimumab could not be evaluated.

This clone was picked up one time. The rearrangement links TRBV4-3 to TRBJ1-1; the D gene is possibly TRBD1 (5 bases). The CDR3 totals 14 residues. Trimming took off 1 base at V and 5 bases at J, with 11 bases between the two ends. In germline, CDR1 is LGHNA, CDR2 YSLEER. CDR3 sequence reads: CASSQVVGVTEAFF. In DNA form, the CDR3 reads TGCGCCAGCAGCCAAGTTGTAGGGGTAACTGAAGCTTTCTTT.

Only one count was recorded for this clone. This chain uses TRBV28 with TRBJ2-5; 7 nucleotides line up with TRBD1. The length of the CDR3 is 14 residues. V lost 6 bases, J lost 4 bases, and 8 bases stayed unmatched. The germline V gene encodes CDR1 MDHEN and CDR2 SYDVKM. CDR3 DNA sequence: TGTGCCAGCAGCCCCGGACACAGGGGAGAGACCCAGTACTTC. It specifies CASSPGHRGETQYF.

This clone was detected a few times. The chain carries TRBV4-2 and TRBJ2-3; 7 bases align to TRBD1. V lost 4 bases and J lost 3; bases outside the gene matches: 4. The CDR3 is 14 residues long. Germline V lookup: CDR1 LGHNA, CDR2 YNFKEQ. The CDR3 region is CASSLGQTTDTQYF. CDR3 DNA: TGTGCCAGCAGCCTGGGACAGACTACAGATACGCAGTATTTT.

The chain joins TRBV11-1 to TRBJ2-3, with 7 bases aligning to TRBD2. The CDR3 totals 15 residues. Germline lookup yields CDR1 SGHAT and CDR2 FQDESV (reference sequence). With V trimmed by 5 bases and J by 2 bases, 7 bases remained unmatched. CDR3 sequence: CASSPRLAVTDTQYF. Here the CDR3 DNA reads TGTGCCAGCAGCCCCCGACTAGCAGTCACAGATACGCAGTATTTT.

This chain joins TRBV4-1 and TRBJ1-2; D is unresolved. This CDR3 is 18 amino acids long. Deletions cut 0 bases from V and 0 bases from J, with 17 bases between. Germline-derived CDR1 and CDR2 are MGHRA and YSYEKL. CDR3 DNA: TGCGCCAGCAGCCAAGATCTGAGGTCGGTCTCGTCTAACTATGGCTACACCTTC. As protein: CASSQDLRSVSSNYGYTF.

This clone was seen once. The chain joins TRBV29-1 to TRBJ1-1; D may be TRBD1 (6 bases). The germline CDR1 and CDR2 sequences are SQVTM and ANQGSEA. The CDR3 is made up of 14 amino acids. Trimming pared 7 bases from V and 1 base from J, leaving 16 bases between. The CDR3 nucleotides read TGCAGCGCCAGTGAAGGGACAACGAACACTGAAGCTTTCTTT. This codes for CSASEGTTNTEAFF.

The table lists this clone with a count of one. The V and J genes are TRBV5-1 and TRBJ1-4; 7 nucleotides agree with TRBD1. The germline V gene encodes CDR1 SGHRS and CDR2 YFSETQ. Germline trimming cut 0 bases from V and 5 bases from J; bases unmatched to any gene: 7. CDR3 length: 16 residues. The CDR3 DNA is TGCGCCAGCAGCTTGGCCACGGGACAGCCAAATGAAAAACTGTTTTTT. The encoded protein is CASSLATGQPNEKLFF. The full variable domain, with the rest looked up from reference TRBV5-1 and TRBJ1-4, is KAGVTQTPRYLIKTRGQQVTLSCSPISGHRSVSWYQQTPGQGLQFLFEYFSETQRNKGNFPGRFSGRQFSNSRSEMNVSTLELGDSALYLCASSLATGQPNEKLFFGSGTQLSVL.

The chain couples TRBV5-1 to TRBJ1-4; TRBD1 matches at 9 bases. Per the germline V gene, CDR1 is SGHRS and CDR2 is YFSETQ. J gave up 4 bases and V 4 bases, and 8 bases lay outside the gene matches. The CDR3 covers 16 residues. The CDR3 is CASSQGQGGVNEKLFF. The DNA for the CDR3 is TGCGCCAGCAGCCAGGGACAGGGAGGAGTTAATGAAAAACTGTTTTTT.

This CDR3 is CAIRQQGTSYEQYF. The CDR3 DNA is TGTGCCATCAGACAACAGGGGACCTCCTACGAGCAGTACTTC. This chain uses TRBV10-3 with TRBJ2-7; 7 bases line up with TRBD1. The J segment lost 0 bases and the V segment lost 6 bases, leaving 5 bases of the junction unmatched. The length of the CDR3 is 14 residues. The germline V gene has CDR1 ENHRY and CDR2 SYGVKD.

V is TRBV29-1 and J is TRBJ1-2; perhaps TRBD1 as D (5 bases). Germline CDR1 reads SQVTM; CDR2 reads ANQGSEA. Trimming left V 1 base short and J 7 bases short, with 10 bases between. The CDR3 consists of 12 residues. The CDR3 nucleotides read TGCAGCGTTGAAGGGCAGGGTGGTGGCTACACCTTC. Amino acid sequence: CSVEGQGGGYTF.

This rearrangement joins TRBV5-1 to TRBJ2-7, with 8 positions matching TRBD1. Losses at the gene ends were 5 bases for V and 3 bases for J; bases not matched to a gene: 10. The length of the CDR3 is 15 residues. Germline CDR1 reads SGHRS; CDR2 reads YFSETQ. The CDR3 spells CASSSHRQGLYEQYF. The CDR3 DNA reads as TGCGCCAGCAGTTCCCATCGACAGGGGCTCTACGAGCAGTACTTC.

This clone has only a few counts. The CDR3 DNA sequence: TGCGCCAGCAGCTTGGGGGACAGAAGAATCTATGGCTACACCTTC. Amino acids: CASSLGDRRIYGYTF. The chain joins TRBV5-1 to TRBJ1-2; 7 bases are shared with TRBD1. This CDR3 has 15 residues. Losses at the gene ends were 0 bases for V and 4 bases for J; bases not matched to a gene: 6. Germline V gene data show CDR1 as SGHRS and CDR2 as YFSETQ. The full variable domain, rest sourced from reference TRBV5-1 and TRBJ1-2, is KAGVTQTPRYLIKTRGQQVTLSCSPISGHRSVSWYQQTPGQGLQFLFEYFSETQRNKGNFPGRFSGRQFSNSRSEMNVSTLELGDSALYLCASSLGDRRIYGYTFGSGTRLTVV.

The chain links TRBV4-2 to TRBJ2-7; the D gene is possibly TRBD2 (6 bases). There are 15 residues in the CDR3. CDR1 and CDR2 from the germline V gene are LGHNA and YNFKEQ. The V end lost 0 bases, the J end lost 2 bases, and 11 bases lay between the germline ends. The CDR3, as DNA: TGTGCCAGCAGCCAAGATTCGAGCGGGCCCTACGAGCAGTACTTC. Encoded protein: CASSQDSSGPYEQYF.

V usage is TRBV15 and J usage is TRBJ2-3; no firm D call. This CDR3 is built from 15 residues. V dropped 1 base and J dropped 2 bases, with 10 bases sitting between them. Germline lookup yields CDR1 LNHNV and CDR2 YYDKDF (reference sequence). CDR3 sequence reads: CATSRGAVPTDTQYF. DNA for the CDR3: TGTGCCACCAGCAGAGGGGCAGTTCCCACAGATACGCAGTATTTT.

The chain links TRBV7-2 to TRBJ2-3; a possible D gene is TRBD2 (6 bases). V lost 1 base to trimming and J lost 0 bases, with 14 bases between them. This CDR3 region has 17 residues. Per the germline V gene, CDR1 is SGHTA and CDR2 is FQGNSA. Here the CDR3 DNA reads TGTGCCAGCAGCTTAGTAGGGGCCGGGACTAGCACAGATACGCAGTATTTT. Translating gives CASSLVGAGTSTDTQYF.

The chain uses TRBV30 and TRBJ1-1; no definite D call. The V and J ends lost 5 bases and 1 base respectively, with 11 bases between them. Germline CDR1 and CDR2: GTSNPN and SVGIG (reference sequence). The CDR3 runs 13 residues. The CDR3 DNA reads as TGTGCCTGGGGGGAGGGAACGAACACTGAAGCTTTCTTT. It translates to CAWGEGTNTEAFF.

The CDR3 protein is CASRPAGAWEQYF. In nucleotides, the CDR3 is TGTGCCAGCAGACCTGCGGGGGCGTGGGAGCAGTACTTC. The genes are TRBV7-2 and TRBJ2-7; D may be TRBD2 (7 bases). V shed 6 bases and J shed 7 bases, with 16 bases lying between them. CDR1 is SGHTA and CDR2 is FQGNSA in the germline V gene. The CDR3 totals 13 residues.

This rearrangement joins TRBV27 to TRBJ2-3; D call uncertain. The CDR3 sequence is 12 residues long. Trimming left V 6 bases short and J 1 base short, with 5 bases between. Germline lookup yields CDR1 MNHEY and CDR2 SMNVEV (reference sequence). The CDR3 loop reads CASRQRTDTQYF. CDR3 nucleotide sequence: TGTGCCAGCAGACAGCGCACAGATACGCAGTATTTT.

The V call is TRBV5-1, the J call TRBJ2-5, with D uncertain. Germline CDR1 reads SGHRS; CDR2 reads YFSETQ. V lost 0 bases, J lost 3 bases, and 18 bases lay in between. The CDR3 consists of 17 residues. CDR3 DNA sequence: TGCGCCAGCAGCTTGGCCGGTTCCTGGTCGCATAAAGAGACCCAGTACTTC. Amino acids: CASSLAGSWSHKETQYF.

The chain couples TRBV7-2 to TRBJ2-5; 10 nucleotides match TRBD1. The germline V gene has CDR1 SGHTA and CDR2 FQGNSA. V dropped 2 bases and J dropped 2; count of bases not matched to a gene: 5. This CDR3 spans 16 amino acids. The CDR3 loop reads CASSLRQGAQQETQYF. The CDR3 DNA is TGTGCCAGCAGCTTACGACAGGGGGCGCAACAAGAGACCCAGTACTTC.

The chain employs TRBV4-1 and TRBJ2-3, with D tentatively TRBD2 (5 bases). This CDR3 spans 15 amino acids. Germline V gives CDR1 MGHRA, CDR2 YSYEKL. Trimming removed 7 bases at V and 2 bases at J, with 16 bases between. The DNA for the CDR3 is TGCGCCAGCAAGCTGTCCGGGATTTCCACAGATACGCAGTATTTT. Residues: CASKLSGISTDTQYF.

This clone was seen only once. The chain recombines TRBV11-2 with TRBJ2-7; 10 bases line up with TRBD2. The germline gives CDR1 SGHAT, CDR2 FQNNGV. The CDR3 is made up of 14 amino acids. V lost 4 bases, J lost 4 bases, and 4 bases stayed unmatched. The CDR3 protein is CASSSLAGVYEQYF. Here the CDR3 DNA reads TGTGCCAGCAGCTCCCTAGCGGGAGTTTACGAGCAGTACTTC.

The V gene is TRBV18, the J gene TRBJ1-4; D may be TRBD1 (5 bases). This CDR3 is built from 13 residues. Per germline, CDR1 KGHSH and CDR2 LQKENI. V was cut by 2 bases and J by 8 bases, with 9 bases left in between. CDR3 sequence (DNA): TGTGCCAGCTCACCAAGGACAACGGAAAAACTGTTTTTT. It translates to CASSPRTTEKLFF.

The chain joins TRBV2 to TRBJ2-7; D may be TRBD1 (6 bases). The germline V gene encodes CDR1 SNHLY and CDR2 FYNNEI. Trimming removed 4 bases at V and 3 bases at J, with 10 bases between. This CDR3 contains 13 residues. CDR3 loop: CASSGQENYEQYF. The CDR3 DNA follows: TGTGCCAGCAGTGGACAGGAGAACTACGAGCAGTACTTC.

The CDR3 DNA reads TGCGCCAGCGGCGGCAGGGTCAATGAGCAGTTCTTC. Translated: CASGGRVNEQFF. The chain carries TRBV5-1 and TRBJ2-1, with D possibly TRBD1 on 5 matching bases. The CDR3 extends over 12 amino acids. The V and J ends lost 7 bases and 6 bases respectively, with 11 bases between them. Germline loops: CDR1 SGHRS, CDR2 YFSETQ.

The chain joins TRBV6-1 to TRBJ2-5; TRBD2 aligns across 9 bases. The CDR3 covers 13 residues. Germline V CDR1 and CDR2: MNHNS, SASEGT. V shed 7 bases and J 5 bases; nucleotides not matched to a gene: 5. The CDR3 sequence: CASISGSFETQYF. CDR3 coding DNA: TGTGCCAGCATTAGCGGGAGTTTTGAGACCCAGTACTTC.

The V call is TRBV27, the J call TRBJ1-2; TRBD1 aligns across 7 bases. Looked up from germline, CDR1 is MNHEY and CDR2 is SMNVEV (reference sequence). The CDR3 sequence is 13 residues long. The V segment lost 5 bases and the J segment 7 bases; nucleotides outside the gene matches: 7. The CDR3 nucleotides are TGTGCCAGCAGTAGGGACAGCTGGGGTGGCTACACCTTC. Encoded protein: CASSRDSWGGYTF.

The chain links TRBV4-3 to TRBJ2-7; 10 bases agree with TRBD1. CDR1 is LGHNA, CDR2 YSLEER, per germline. This CDR3 contains 14 residues. After removal of 6 bases from V and 4 bases from J, the junction contained 6 bases not matched to a gene. CDR3 region: CASSVDRGLYEQYF. CDR3 nucleotides: TGCGCCAGCAGTGTTGACAGGGGGCTATACGAGCAGTACTTC.